What follows are 6 T cell receptor beta chains derived from one specimen sequenced in a study of Graves' ophthalmopathy and Graves' hyperthyroidism (dated by TCRdb to 2016 to 2018). The data were produced on an Illumina HiSeq 2000. For repertoire sequencing, TCR beta CDR3 regions were amplified from RNA transcripts. HTBI primers and the Qiagen OneStep RT-PCR kit were used in a first-round RT-PCR, which was followed by a second-round multiplex PCR, size selection and purification. The raw public reads went through TCRdb reprocessing: fastp at Q25, MiXCR clone calling, in-frame beta chains kept. Each CDR3 protein appears once, grouped with its most common genes and DNA. In all, the sample holds roughly 1.1 million distinct CDR3 sequences, and 36% of those were seen once. The ten largest clones represent around 10% of the sample. The source material was peripheral blood or thyroid tissue (not recorded which). The receptors here all came from an adult man with Graves' hyperthyroidism.

The table lists this clonotype with a few counts. J is TRBJ2-5 and V is TRBV10-3; 9 nucleotides match TRBD1. This CDR3 contains 13 residues. From germline, CDR1 is ENHRY and CDR2 SYGVKD. V shed 9 bases and J 2 bases; nucleotides not matched to a gene: 4. CDR3 bases: TGTGCCATTGGGACAGGGTCACAAGAGACCCAGTACTTC. Its protein is CAIGTGSQETQYF.

This clonotype was recorded many times. The chain is built from TRBV14 and TRBJ2-7; the D gene is possibly TRBD1 (6 bases). Germline V lookup: CDR1 SGHDN, CDR2 FVKESK. The CDR3 totals 14 residues. V lost 0 bases and J lost 2, with 8 bases in between. CDR3 sequence reads: CASSQDWGPYEQYF. Written as DNA, the CDR3 is TGTGCCAGCAGCCAAGATTGGGGGCCCTACGAGCAGTACTTC.

This clonotype was counted ten times or more. The chain has TRBV7-9 and TRBJ1-4; tentatively, D is TRBD1 (6 bases). CDR3 length: 17 residues. Trimming stripped 5 bases from V and 3 bases from J, with 19 bases between. Germline assignment: CDR1 SEHNR and CDR2 FQNEAQ (reference sequence). The CDR3 coding sequence is TGTGCCAGCAGCCGACCCTTACGACAGGTGGCTAATGAAAAACTGTTTTTT. It is translated as CASSRPLRQVANEKLFF.

This clonotype was picked up many times. V usage is TRBV25-1 and J usage is TRBJ2-2; 9 positions match TRBD1. Germline lookup yields CDR1 MGHDK and CDR2 SYGVNS. V gave up 3 bases and J gave up 6 bases; unmatched junction bases: 5. This CDR3 region has 15 residues. The CDR3 DNA follows: TGTGCCAGCAGTGACGCGGGACAGGGTGCCGGGGAGCTGTTTTTT. As protein: CASSDAGQGAGELFF.

The table lists this clonotype with a count of one. This may be a read error: a much more frequent sequence differs by one nucleotide. The V call is TRBV7-9, the J call TRBJ1-1; 11 bases match TRBD1. The V segment lost 8 bases and the J segment 4 bases; nucleotides outside the gene matches: 9. There are 15 residues in the CDR3. Germline values: CDR1 SEHNR, CDR2 FQNEAQ (reference sequence). The CDR3 region is CASLRTGGQSTEAFF. CDR3 sequence (DNA): TGTGCCAGCCTACGGACAGGGGGCCAGAGCACTGAAGCTTTCTTT.

This clonotype was seen at least ten times. The V call is TRBV2, the J call TRBJ1-6; TRBD1 aligns across 8 bases. The trim removed 6 bases at V and 9 bases at J, leaving 4 bases unmatched. The germline CDR1 and CDR2 sequences are SNHLY and FYNNEI. This CDR3 contains 13 residues. The CDR3 protein is CASRRQGSSPLHF. The DNA of the CDR3 is TGTGCCAGCAGGAGACAGGGGAGTTCACCCCTCCACTTT.